This TCR beta chain was identified during a study of T cell repertoires in aging, cancer and after chemotherapy. Study summary: Donor ages fell into six groups from 30 or younger up to 70 or older.

This clonotype turned up a few times. TCR beta rearrangements were amplified from peripheral blood genomic DNA. A mixed TRB-A/B primer pool amplified rearranged TRB by multiplex touch-down PCR. MiXCR, run by TCRdb on the multiplex PCR reads, gives a single entry per CDR3 protein. The data hold some 3,800 distinct CDR3 sequences, with approximately 30% observed a single time. Germline V CDR1 and CDR2: LNHNV, YYDKDF (reference sequence). The CDR3 spans 14 residues. V lost 6 bases, J lost 3 bases, and 13 bases lay in between. The rearrangement uses TRBV15 and TRBJ2-3, with no clear D. This clonotype was sampled from a human donor with a solid tumor. The specimen was blood. This CDR3 reads CATRGWDRTDTQYF. Here the CDR3 DNA reads TGTGCCACCAGGGGTTGGGATCGGACAGATACGCAGTATTTT. Based on the CDR3 plus reference TRBV15 and TRBJ2-3, the full variable domain is DAMVIQNPRYQVTQFGKPVTLSCSQTLNHNVMYWYQQKSSQAPKLLFHYYDKDFNNEADTPDNFQSRRPNTSFCFLDIRSPGLGDTAMYLCATRGWDRTDTQYFGPGTRLTVL.